Each of the 15 T cell receptor beta chains below was sequenced from the same sample in a study of T cells after yellow fever vaccination. In TCRdb, the 5' RACE reads were re-called with MiXCR into one record per CDR3 protein. The repertoire holds under 550,000 distinct CDR3 sequences, with just over 20% as singletons. The source was PBMCs, collected approximately 22 days after the first yellow fever vaccination. The receptors were gathered from a man aged 18-30 years who received the YFV17D yellow fever vaccine.

This rearrangement joins TRBV5-1 to TRBJ2-5, with 9 bases that match TRBD2. Trimming cost V 0 bases and J 5 bases; bases outside gene matches: 5. This CDR3 comprises 15 residues. Germline CDR1 and CDR2: SGHRS and YFSETQ. CDR3 in amino acids: CASSLAGLAHETQYF. CDR3 in DNA: TGCGCCAGCAGCTTGGCGGGACTAGCCCACGAGACCCAGTACTTC.

The chain joins TRBV7-2 to TRBJ1-2; D not certain. The germline gives CDR1 SGHTA, CDR2 FQGNSA. The V and J ends lost 5 bases and 1 base respectively, with 14 bases between them. CDR3 length: 15 amino acids. The CDR3 protein is CASSPPSAFNYGYTF. Written as DNA, the CDR3 is TGTGCCAGCAGCCCGCCTTCAGCGTTTAACTATGGCTACACCTTC.

The rearrangement joins TRBV20-1 to TRBJ1-2; D is undetermined. V was cut by 2 bases and J by 6 bases, with 10 bases left in between. The CDR3 contains 12 residues. CDR1 is DFQATT, CDR2 SNEGSKA, per germline (reference sequence). As DNA, the CDR3 is TGCAGTGCTAGACCTACCTTCAATGGCTACACCTTC. This gives the protein CSARPTFNGYTF.

There are a few counts of this clonotype. V gene TRBV5-1 combines with J gene TRBJ1-1, with D unclear. Trimming left V 0 bases short and J 6 bases short, with 12 bases between. The germline CDR1 and CDR2 sequences are SGHRS and YFSETQ. This CDR3 is built from 14 residues. Here the CDR3 DNA reads TGCGCCAGCAGCTTGGAACCGAACACCGCTGAAGCTTTCTTT. Protein: CASSLEPNTAEAFF.

There are a few counts of this clonotype. The chain carries TRBV12-3 or TRBV12-4 and TRBJ2-3; 9 positions agree with TRBD1. V trimming: 4 bases; J trimming: 2 bases; junction bases outside the gene matches: 7. This CDR3 spans 16 amino acids. In nucleotides, the CDR3 is TGTGCCAGCAGTTACACCGGGACAGGGCCCACAGATACGCAGTATTTT. Translation: CASSYTGTGPTDTQYF.

This clonotype was picked up a small number of times. The chain has TRBV10-3 and TRBJ2-5; D is uncertain. The CDR3 has 18 residues. V dropped 0 bases and J dropped 6 bases, with 23 bases sitting between them. Germline V gene sequence: CDR1 ENHRY, CDR2 SYGVKD. The CDR3 DNA follows: TGTGCCATCAGTGAGTCAGTTTCCAGCCCCACGTTCGGAAAGACCCAGTACTTC. Its translation: CAISESVSSPTFGKTQYF.

The V call is TRBV5-1, the J call TRBJ2-5, with 8 bases identical to TRBD2. Germline V gene sequence: CDR1 SGHRS, CDR2 YFSETQ. CDR3 length: 15 residues. J lost 1 base, V lost 4 bases, and 6 bases had no gene match. CDR3 sequence reads: CASSLSGGAQETQYF. The CDR3 nucleotides read TGCGCCAGCAGCCTTTCCGGGGGGGCCCAAGAGACCCAGTACTTC.

This clonotype appeared a few times. The J gene is TRBJ2-3, the V gene TRBV7-2, with a weak D call TRBD1 (5 bases). V lost 5 bases, J lost 4 bases, and 16 bases lay in between. The CDR3 is 15 residues long. CDR1 and CDR2 (germline): SGHTA, FQGNSA. CDR3 DNA: TGTGCCAGCAGCCCAAGCCAGGGTGCCGCAGATACGCAGTATTTT. As protein: CASSPSQGAADTQYF.

In its sample, this clonotype was seen a few times. The rearrangement joins TRBV20-1 to TRBJ1-1; D perhaps matches TRBD1 (6 bases). V was cut by 6 bases and J by 5 bases, with 19 bases left in between. The CDR3 spans 14 residues. Per germline, CDR1 DFQATT and CDR2 SNEGSKA (reference sequence). CDR3 DNA: TGCAGTGCAACAAGACAGGTCTGGGCAACTGAAGCTTTCTTT. The encoded protein is CSATRQVWATEAFF.

Here the CDR3 DNA reads TGCAGTGCTAGAGGTTCGTCGGGGGCCCTGAAGGAGCAGTACTTC. Residues: CSARGSSGALKEQYF. The chain uses TRBV20-1 and TRBJ2-7; either TRBD1 or TRBD2 may fit D (6 bases each). Trimming took off 1 base at V and 7 bases at J, with 20 bases between the two ends. Germline V CDR1 and CDR2: DFQATT, SNEGSKA (reference sequence). The length of the CDR3 is 15 residues.

This clonotype turned up a few times. The chain links TRBV7-2 to TRBJ2-5; D not certain. Trimming stripped 1 base from V and 1 base from J, with 10 bases between. The CDR3 is made up of 15 amino acids. CDR1 is SGHTA and CDR2 is FQGNSA in the germline V gene. Written as DNA, the CDR3 is TGTGCCAGCAGCTTAGTATTCGGGTTCCAAGAGACCCAGTACTTC. This encodes CASSLVFGFQETQYF.

The chain links TRBV10-3 to TRBJ1-4; 8 bases are a match to TRBD1. V gave up 3 bases and J gave up 3 bases; unmatched junction bases: 6. This CDR3 has 16 residues. Germline V gene data show CDR1 as ENHRY and CDR2 as SYGVKD. Written as DNA, the CDR3 is TGTGCCATCAGTGATGACAGGGGTTGGGCTAATGAAAAACTGTTTTTT. Its translation: CAISDDRGWANEKLFF.

This clonotype was picked up a small number of times. The chain combines TRBV29-1 with TRBJ2-7; D might be TRBD1 or TRBD2, each matching 5 bases. The CDR3 totals 11 residues. Germline V gives CDR1 SQVTM, CDR2 ANQGSEA. V was clipped by 5 bases and J by 4 bases, with 9 bases between them. The CDR3 spells CSVSWGYEQYF. For the CDR3, the DNA is TGCAGCGTTTCATGGGGGTACGAGCAGTACTTC.

In this sample, this clonotype turned up a few times. The chain employs TRBV20-1 and TRBJ1-5, with D uncertain. CDR1 DFQATT and CDR2 SNEGSKA come from the germline V gene (reference sequence). The CDR3 runs 13 residues. The V end lost 3 bases, the J end lost 0 bases, and 6 bases lay between the germline ends. The CDR3 DNA reads TGCAGTGCTAGGCGAGATAGCAATCAGCCCCAGCATTTT. This encodes CSARRDSNQPQHF.

In its sample, this clonotype was seen a few times. In DNA, the CDR3 is TGCGCCAGCAGCCAAGGGGACAGGGGAATCTACGAGCAGTACTTC. Amino acid sequence: CASSQGDRGIYEQYF. V and J are TRBV4-1 and TRBJ2-7; 10 bases line up with TRBD1. The CDR3 is 15 residues long. In germline, CDR1 is MGHRA, CDR2 YSYEKL. V gave up 1 base and J gave up 3 bases; unmatched junction bases: 3.